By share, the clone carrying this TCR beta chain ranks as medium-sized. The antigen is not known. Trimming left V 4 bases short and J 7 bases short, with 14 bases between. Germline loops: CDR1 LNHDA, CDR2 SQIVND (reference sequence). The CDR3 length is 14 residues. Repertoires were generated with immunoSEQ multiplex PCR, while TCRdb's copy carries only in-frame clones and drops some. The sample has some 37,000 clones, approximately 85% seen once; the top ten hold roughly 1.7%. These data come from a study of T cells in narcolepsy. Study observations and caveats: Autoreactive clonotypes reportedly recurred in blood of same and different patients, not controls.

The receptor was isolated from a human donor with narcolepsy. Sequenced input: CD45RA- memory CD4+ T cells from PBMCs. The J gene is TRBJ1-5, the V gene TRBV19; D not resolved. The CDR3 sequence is CASSNVGGIQPQHF. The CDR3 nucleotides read TGTGCCAGTAGTAATGTTGGTGGGATCCAGCCCCAGCATTTT.